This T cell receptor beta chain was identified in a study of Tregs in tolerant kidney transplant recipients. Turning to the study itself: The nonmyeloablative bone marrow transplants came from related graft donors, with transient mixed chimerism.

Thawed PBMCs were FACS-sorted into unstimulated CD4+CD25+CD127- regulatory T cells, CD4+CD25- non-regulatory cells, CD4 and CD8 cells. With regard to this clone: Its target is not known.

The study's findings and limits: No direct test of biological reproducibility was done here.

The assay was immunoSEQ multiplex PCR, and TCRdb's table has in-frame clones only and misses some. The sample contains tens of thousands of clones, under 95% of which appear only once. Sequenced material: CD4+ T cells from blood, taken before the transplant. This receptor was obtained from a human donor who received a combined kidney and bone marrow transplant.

This CDR3 is CASSLRQGGTDTQYF. The DNA of the CDR3 is TGTGCCAGCAGCTTACGACAGGGGGGCACAGATACGCAGTATTTT. This chain uses TRBV7-2 with TRBJ2-3, with 9 bases matching TRBD1. The CDR3 runs 15 residues. J gave up 1 base and V 2 bases, and 1 base lay outside the gene matches. Germline lookup yields CDR1 SGHTA and CDR2 FQGNSA.